A selection of T cell receptor beta chains follows, all from one sample in a study of blood T cell repertoires in COVID-19. Here immunoSEQ multiplex PCR was the method, and the copy in TCRdb shows in-frame clones only, minus some. This table holds roughly 180,000 clones, about 75% found once. Sequences were obtained from peripheral blood. All receptors come from a woman aged 45-65 years with active or convalescent COVID-19. The CDR3 runs from the conserved cysteine through the conserved F or W. A D gene is named only where the DNA matches it firmly. The size field is filled for only some rows; it gives once, few, many or a size class.

DNA	CDR3	size	D	V	J
TGTGCCAGCAGCTTGTACGGGGATGAAAAACTGTTTTTT	CASSLYGDEKLFF	once	.	TRBV5-6	TRBJ1-4
TGCGCCAGCAGCCCTGGCGGTCCGGGGGGGCAGCCCCAGCATTTT	CASSPGGPGGQPQHF	.	.	TRBV10-1	TRBJ1-5
TGTGCCAGCAGCCAAAGGACTAGCGGGAGGAAAGATACGCAGTATTTT	CASSQRTSGRKDTQYF	.	TRBD2	TRBV3-1/TRBV3-2	TRBJ2-3
TGTGCCAGTAGTAGCCAGGCCCTGCCGTCCTATGGCTACACCTTC	CASSSQALPSYGYTF	.	.	TRBV19	TRBJ1-2
TGTGCCAGCAGCTTAGGCTCCAGCGGCGGGACAGATACGCAGTATTTT	CASSLGSSGGTDTQYF	.	.	TRBV7-2	TRBJ2-3
TGCGCCAGCAGCCAAGATACCCCTCGAACAGGGGGCAGAGCAGATACGCAGTATTTT	CASSQDTPRTGGRADTQYF	.	TRBD1	TRBV4-3	TRBJ2-3
TGTGCCAGCAGCGCCCCGACAGGGGGCAATGAAAAACTGTTTTTT	CASSAPTGGNEKLFF	.	TRBD1	TRBV6-5	TRBJ1-4
TGTGCCAGCACCTCTACTCCAGGGGGCGGTTACGAGCAGTACTTC	CASTSTPGGGYEQYF	.	TRBD1	TRBV25-1	TRBJ2-7
TGTGCCAGCAGCGTAAGCGGACTAGCAAATGAGCAGTTCTTC	CASSVSGLANEQFF	once	TRBD2	TRBV9	TRBJ2-1
TGTGCCAGCAGCTTAGTTTCTAGCGGGGGTTACGAGCAGTACTTC	CASSLVSSGGYEQYF	.	TRBD2	TRBV7-2	TRBJ2-7
TGCGCCAGCAGCCCCTCACTTAACAGGTTCACTGAAGCTTTCTTT	CASSPSLNRFTEAFF	few	.	TRBV4-3	TRBJ1-1
TGTGCCAGCAGCTCAGACCCTAGCGGAGATGGGACCCAGTACTTC	CASSSDPSGDGTQYF	.	TRBD2	TRBV11-3	TRBJ2-5
TGTGCCAGCAGTTGGGACAGTAATTCACCCCTCCACTTT	CASSWDSNSPLHF	.	TRBD1	TRBV27	TRBJ1-6
TGTGCCAGCAGCTTAAGGGGGTACGAGCAGTACTTC	CASSLRGYEQYF	few	.	TRBV7-9	TRBJ2-7
TGTGCCAGCAGCCCGGGGGGGGGACCTCCGGGAGATACGCAGTATTTT	CASSPGGGPPGDTQYF	.	TRBD2	TRBV9	TRBJ2-3
TGTGCCAGCAGCTTGCGTGGGCCAGGGGGGAACACTGAAGCTTTCTTT	CASSLRGPGGNTEAFF	.	TRBD1	TRBV7-9	TRBJ1-1
TGTGCCAGTAGTCCCAACGCTCGGGGCGGGAGGGGCCCAGATACGCAGTATTTT	CASSPNARGGRGPDTQYF	.	TRBD2	TRBV19	TRBJ2-3
TGTGCCAGCAGTTTATCGATCACAGGGGGCGGTGGCTACACCTTC	CASSLSITGGGGYTF	.	TRBD1	TRBV27	TRBJ1-2
TGTGCCAGCATCCGGTTACAGGGCCCTGAAGCTTTCTTT	CASIRLQGPEAFF	.	.	TRBV7-9	TRBJ1-1
TGTGCCAGCAGCGTAAGTGGGACAGGGGACTATGGCTACACCTTC	CASSVSGTGDYGYTF	.	TRBD1	TRBV9	TRBJ1-2
TGCAGCGGGGGGACAGCGAACACCGGGGAGCTGTTTTTT	CSGGTANTGELFF	few	TRBD1	TRBV29-1	TRBJ2-2
TGTGCCAGCAGCATGACAGGGTGGGTTTTGCGTGGCTACACCTTC	CASSMTGWVLRGYTF	few	TRBD1	TRBV5-6	TRBJ1-2
TGTGCCACCAGCAGGCTGGGACTAGCGGGAGTAGCAGATACGCAGTATTTT	CATSRLGLAGVADTQYF	.	TRBD2	TRBV15	TRBJ2-3
TGTGCCAGCAGCCTCACCCCGGACAGGGGAAGGGATGGCTACACCTTC	CASSLTPDRGRDGYTF	many	TRBD1	TRBV7-3	TRBJ1-2
TGTGCCAGCAGGCCAGGGTGGGAGACCCAGTACTTC	CASRPGWETQYF	.	.	TRBV5-8	TRBJ2-5
TGTGCCAGCAGCTTAGACGGGGGGAAGGGCGAGCAGTACTTC	CASSLDGGKGEQYF	.	TRBD2	TRBV7-2	TRBJ2-7
TGTGCCAGCAGCTTTCAGGGGTATAATTCACCCCTCCACTTT	CASSFQGYNSPLHF	.	.	TRBV5-6	TRBJ1-6
TGTGCCAGCAGTCGAGGACAGGGGGCCTACGAGCAGTACTTC	CASSRGQGAYEQYF	few	TRBD1	TRBV6-5	TRBJ2-7
TGCAGCGCCTCACTAGGGTCCACAGATACGCAGTATTTT	CSASLGSTDTQYF	.	.	TRBV29-1	TRBJ2-3
TGCGCCAGCAGCTTGGGGGGACAGACCGGGGAGCTGTTTTTT	CASSLGGQTGELFF	once	TRBD1	TRBV5-1	TRBJ2-2
TGTGCCTCGCGGCCAGACAGCCACCCCGGGACCCAGTACTTC	CASRPDSHPGTQYF	many	.	TRBV19	TRBJ2-5
TGTGCCAGCAGCTCCGGTGAGGCCTCGTTTAACACTGAAGCTTTCTTT	CASSSGEASFNTEAFF	few	.	TRBV7-9	TRBJ1-1
TGCAGCGTTGTTGTGGGACTGAGAGTTCTAGCCAAAAACATTCAGTACTTC	CSVVVGLRVLAKNIQYF	.	.	TRBV29-1	TRBJ2-4
TGTGCCAGCAGCGTGACCGGGACAGGGGTCACAGATACGCAGTATTTT	CASSVTGTGVTDTQYF	.	TRBD1	TRBV5-4	TRBJ2-3
TGTGCCAGCAGCTCCGGGACTAGCTTTTACAATGAGCAGTTCTTC	CASSSGTSFYNEQFF	.	TRBD2	TRBV5-4	TRBJ2-1
TGCAGCGTTCGGACAGGGTTTGACAATGAGCAGTTCTTC	CSVRTGFDNEQFF	.	TRBD1	TRBV29-1	TRBJ2-1
TGCGCCAGCAGCCCGGGGAGACTACAGAACACTGAAGCTTTCTTT	CASSPGRLQNTEAFF	.	.	TRBV4-3	TRBJ1-1
TGTGCCAGCTCCCAGGGACATGTGAACACTGAAGCTTTCTTT	CASSQGHVNTEAFF	few	.	TRBV18	TRBJ1-1
TGTGCCAGCAGTCTAACGGGGGTGGTCGACACCGGGGAGCTGTTTTTT	CASSLTGVVDTGELFF	once	.	TRBV28	TRBJ2-2
TGTGCCAGCAGCCGGCGGGGCGGGGACTACGAGCAGTACTTC	CASSRRGGDYEQYF	.	.	TRBV3-1/TRBV3-2	TRBJ2-7
TGTGCCAGCAGTTACATCTCCGGGACAGCCCTCTATGGCTACACCTTC	CASSYISGTALYGYTF	many	TRBD1	TRBV6-2/TRBV6-3	TRBJ1-2
TGTGCCAGCAGCTTTTACGGACAGGGGTTAGGCAAAAACATTCAGTACTTC	CASSFYGQGLGKNIQYF	.	TRBD1	TRBV5-6	TRBJ2-4
TGTGCCAGCAGGGCCGGACGGGGAACCTACGAGCAGTACTTC	CASRAGRGTYEQYF	few	.	TRBV6-5	TRBJ2-7
TGTGCCAGCAGCCCCGTAGGACAGGGGGGTAGAAGCGAGCAGTACTTC	CASSPVGQGGRSEQYF	.	TRBD1	TRBV11-3	TRBJ2-7
TGTGCCAGCAGTTTATACACGAACTATGGCTACACCTTC	CASSLYTNYGYTF	few	.	TRBV28	TRBJ1-2
TGTGCCAGCAGCCAAGATTGGACAGGGGTAAATTCACCCCTCCACTTT	CASSQDWTGVNSPLHF	few	TRBD1	TRBV4-2	TRBJ1-6
TGCAGCGTTGCCGGGACAGGGGGCGGTGGCTACACCTTC	CSVAGTGGGGYTF	.	TRBD1	TRBV29-1	TRBJ1-2
TGTGCCACCAGTGATTTGCGGGGACAGCGGAACACTGAAGCTTTCTTT	CATSDLRGQRNTEAFF	.	TRBD1	TRBV24-1	TRBJ1-1
TGTGCCAGCAGTGAAGTGATGACAGGGGGCTACGAGCAGTACTTC	CASSEVMTGGYEQYF	.	TRBD1	TRBV6-1	TRBJ2-7
TGTGCCAGCAGCTTAGTAGGGGGTTACAATGAGCAGTTCTTC	CASSLVGGYNEQFF	.	.	TRBV11-2	TRBJ2-1
TGTGCCCGACAGGGTTTAGGAAACACCATATATTTT	CARQGLGNTIYF	many	TRBD1	TRBV30	TRBJ1-3
TGTGCCAGCAGTTACCCCGCGACAGGGGGCACAGATACGCAGTATTTT	CASSYPATGGTDTQYF	.	TRBD1	TRBV6-6	TRBJ2-3
TGCGCCAGCAGCCCTACCCCCGGTGTTAGCAATCAGCCCCAGCATTTT	CASSPTPGVSNQPQHF	.	.	TRBV5-1	TRBJ1-5
TGTGCCAGCAGTGAAGGATGGGCGCCCGCACGGTTAGGCTACACCTTC	CASSEGWAPARLGYTF	.	.	TRBV2	TRBJ1-2
TGTGCCAGTAGTACCTCTGGGACTTACTATGGCTACACCTTC	CASSTSGTYYGYTF	.	.	TRBV19	TRBJ1-2
TGTGCCAGTCGGGGGGCCTACGAGCAGTACTTC	CASRGAYEQYF	few	TRBD2	TRBV3-1/TRBV3-2	TRBJ2-7